These T cell receptor beta chains were read from a single sample in a study of glioma-infiltrating T cells after dendritic cell vaccination. Clones were read by immunoSEQ multiplex PCR, and TCRdb kept only the in-frame ones, dropping some. This table has 85,000 to 100,000 clones, 75% to 90% appearing once. Sample: blood, taken after dendritic cell vaccination. The receptors were gathered from a human donor with glioblastoma. CDR3s include the opening cysteine and the closing phenylalanine or tryptophan. Only some rows state a clone size, as once, few, many or a class for expanded clones.

>NA|TRBV5-4|TRBJ2-3|16
CASSLATSGAVDTQYF
>NA|TRBV30|TRBJ1-1|15
CAWSFSQVFTTEAFF
>NA|TRBV5-1|TRBJ2-5|16
CASSLRSQGVGETQYF
>NA|TRBV21-1|TRBJ1-1|17
CASSKAVPDRGNTEAFF
>NA|TRBV7-8|TRBJ2-7|14
CASSYRDSRHEQYF
>few|TRBV7-2|TRBJ2-7|14
CASSIQRGGYEQYF
>NA|TRBV9|TRBJ1-1|14
CASSVLGSNTEAFF
>NA|TRBV7-9|TRBJ1-2|12
CASSRTGEVVTF
>NA|TRBV7-9|TRBJ1-1|17
CASSLRGTGATVIEAFF
>NA|TRBV6-5|TRBJ2-4|14
CASKGGLHRAIQYF
>NA|TRBV7-2|TRBJ2-1|16
CASSLVAPGIENEQFF
>NA|TRBV6-4|TRBJ1-4|14
CASSDRRRNEKLFF
>NA|TRBV19|TRBJ1-1|15
CASSPIWTGDTEAFF
>few|TRBV5-1|TRBJ2-7|14
CASTNGGNSYEQYF
>NA|TRBV5-6|TRBJ1-5|16
CASSPRGQGDNQPQHF
>few|TRBV6-5|TRBJ1-4|14
CASTPRVNREKLFF
>NA|TRBV5-6|TRBJ2-7|13
CASSSFNSYEQYF